Sequencing of this TCR beta chain was carried out in a study of blood T cells in healthy people across ages. Every participating donor contributed approximately 9.5 milliliters of peripheral blood through a draw. Total RNA was isolated from each sample in quantities of at least 6 micrograms. Study conclusions and caveats: Any changes in expanded clonotypes were possibly confounded, as donor CMV status remained unknown. Per million T cells, TCR beta diversity dropped roughly linearly as age increased.

Primers used in a second PCR of roughly 6 to 11 cycles were a sample-barcoded 5' primer and a J-beta primer mix. TCRdb independently ran MiXCR on the 5' RACE reads; one entry per CDR3 protein. The repertoire holds hundreds of thousands of distinct CDR3 sequences, with 58% as singletons. The CDR3 has 16 amino acids. Germline V gene data show CDR1 as MNHEY and CDR2 as SVGEGT. V was clipped by 6 bases and J by 0 bases, with 12 bases between them. Regarding this clonotype: Its target is not known.

The source of this sequence is a man aged 55 to 70 in good health. This chain links TRBV6-2 or TRBV6-3 with TRBJ1-6; D remains unclear. The sequenced sample consisted of blood. This CDR3 reads CASRTEAASYNSPLHF. The DNA of the CDR3 is TGTGCCAGCAGAACCGAAGCAGCCTCCTATAATTCACCCCTCCACTTT.